One and the same sample provided the 15 T cell receptor beta chains below, sequenced in a study of CD8+ T cells in alopecia areata. Following RNA extraction, reverse transcription yielded cDNA that acted as the sequencing template. Repertoires were generated with immunoSEQ multiplex PCR, while TCRdb's copy carries only in-frame clones and drops some. The data contain over 35,000 clones, around 90% of them singletons. Treatment here: oral pan-JAK inhibitor, 5-10 mg twice daily. Source: CD8+ T cells sorted from blood, taken at week 24, from a patient treated with tofacitinib. The source is a human donor with alopecia areata.

This sequence joins TRBV10-3 and TRBJ2-7; TRBD1 might be the D (6 bases). Deletions cut 6 bases from V and 7 bases from J, with 19 bases between. Per germline, CDR1 ENHRY and CDR2 SYGVKD. The CDR3 is 14 amino acids. The CDR3 loop reads CAIRAGTPPWEQYF. CDR3 nucleotides: TGTGCCATCAGAGCCGGGACACCTCCCTGGGAGCAGTACTTC.

This clone was recorded once. V gene TRBV29-1 combines with J gene TRBJ2-7; perhaps TRBD1 as D (6 bases). CDR1 and CDR2 from the germline V gene are SQVTM and ANQGSEA. The CDR3 spans 12 residues. V was trimmed by 1 base and J by 7 bases, leaving 11 bases between them. CDR3: CSVEGQAGEQYF. The CDR3 coding sequence is TGCAGCGTTGAAGGACAGGCTGGGGAGCAGTACTTC.

This clone was seen a single time. The V gene is TRBV4-2, the J gene TRBJ2-3, with TRBD2 matching over 8 bases. The germline V gene has CDR1 LGHNA and CDR2 YNFKEQ. The CDR3 covers 16 residues. The V and J ends lost 1 base and 4 bases, in that order; junction bases with no gene match: 7. The chain's CDR3 is CASSQGRGDGSDTQYF. The DNA of the CDR3 is TGTGCCAGCAGCCAAGGGCGGGGGGACGGGTCAGATACGCAGTATTTT.

The chain employs TRBV28 and TRBJ2-1, with 11 nucleotides matching TRBD2. Germline CDR1 MDHEN, CDR2 SYDVKM. The CDR3 length is 15 residues. With V trimmed by 5 bases and J by 9 bases, 9 bases remained unmatched. Here the CDR3 DNA reads TGTGCCAGCAGTCCACTAGCGGGGGTAGCCGGTGAGCAGTTCTTC. It encodes CASSPLAGVAGEQFF.

The CDR3 DNA sequence: TGTGCCAGCAGCTTAACCCCAGGGAACGGGGAGACCCAGTACTTC. Protein product: CASSLTPGNGETQYF. This chain links TRBV11-2 with TRBJ2-5; weak D call: TRBD1 (5 bases). V lost 2 bases and J lost 5, with 15 bases in between. This CDR3 region has 15 residues. Germline lookup yields CDR1 SGHAT and CDR2 FQNNGV.

This clone was counted a single time. J is TRBJ2-7 and V is TRBV27; no definite D call. CDR3 size: 14 residues. CDR1 MNHEY and CDR2 SMNVEV come from the germline V gene (reference sequence). Trimming removed 4 bases from V and 2 bases from J, with 12 bases in between. CDR3 sequence: CASSYGNGPYEQYF. CDR3 nucleotides: TGTGCCAGCAGTTATGGAAACGGTCCCTACGAGCAGTACTTC.

The rearrangement joins TRBV28 to TRBJ2-7; D might be TRBD2 (6 bases). Germline V CDR1 and CDR2: MDHEN, SYDVKM. Trimming took 5 bases from V and 3 from J, leaving 11 bases between them. CDR3 length equals 13 residues. CDR3 DNA: TGTGCCAGCAGTCAAGTGGGAGGCTACGAGCAGTACTTC. As protein: CASSQVGGYEQYF.

This clone was observed once. V gene TRBV4-3 combines with J gene TRBJ1-2, with 7 bases matching TRBD1. Looked up from germline, CDR1 is LGHNA and CDR2 is YSLEER. The CDR3 has 16 residues. V shed 0 bases and J 5 bases; nucleotides not matched to a gene: 9. For the CDR3, the DNA is TGCGCCAGCAGCCAAGACGGACAGGACATTGGGTATGGCTACACCTTC. This translates into CASSQDGQDIGYGYTF.

The chain links TRBV6-1 to TRBJ1-2, with 7 positions matching TRBD1. CDR1 MNHNS and CDR2 SASEGT come from the germline V gene. Unmatched junction bases numbered 6, after V lost 6 bases and J lost 8 bases. CDR3 length equals 12 residues. The CDR3, as DNA: TGTGCCAGCAGAGGGGGCAGTGAGGGCTACACCTTC. This codes for CASRGGSEGYTF.

Remarks on this clone: An end of the junction does not agree with germline; a read error may underlie this. Additional DNA sequences in this sample encode the identical CDR3. This rearrangement joins TRBV5-1 to TRBJ2-6; D remains unclear. Germline CDR1 reads SGHRS; CDR2 reads YFSETQ. This CDR3 spans 17 amino acids. The CDR3 coding sequence is TGCGCCAGCAGCTTGGGCCTGGAAGGCTCTCGGGCCAACGTCCTGACTTTC. Encoded protein: CASSLGLEGSRANVLTF.

The chain couples TRBV7-9 to TRBJ2-1; 11 positions agree with TRBD2. CDR1 SEHNR and CDR2 FQNEAQ come from the germline V gene (reference sequence). The CDR3 runs to 18 residues. The V and J ends lost 2 bases and 0 bases, in that order; junction bases with no gene match: 6. CDR3 region: CASSLRLAGGISYNEQFF. Written as DNA, the CDR3 is TGTGCCAGCAGCTTACGCCTAGCGGGGGGCATCTCCTACAATGAGCAGTTCTTC. Looking up the rest from reference TRBV7-9 and TRBJ2-1 gives the full variable domain: DTGVSQNPRHKITKRGQNVTFRCDPISEHNRLYWYRQTLGQGPEFLTYFQNEAQLEKSRLLSDRFSAERPKGSFSTLEIQRTEQGDSAMYLCASSLRLAGGISYNEQFFGPGTRLTVL.

The chain links TRBV7-9 to TRBJ2-5, with a weak D call TRBD2 (6 bases). Germline V gene sequence: CDR1 SEHNR, CDR2 FQNEAQ (reference sequence). Trimming took off 0 bases at V and 5 bases at J, with 13 bases between the two ends. The CDR3 consists of 15 residues. The CDR3 spells CASSLATPGEETQYF. The CDR3 DNA sequence: TGTGCCAGCAGCTTAGCGACCCCGGGGGAGGAGACCCAGTACTTC.

This rearrangement joins TRBV27 to TRBJ2-3, with TRBD2 matching 13 bases. From germline, CDR1 is MNHEY and CDR2 SMNVEV (reference sequence). This CDR3 has 18 residues. Trimming at V came to 1 base and at J to 4 bases, leaving 8 bases not matched to a gene. In DNA form, the CDR3 reads TGTGCCAGCAGTTTATTCCGCCCGACTAGCGGGGGGTCAGATACGCAGTATTTT. Translated: CASSLFRPTSGGSDTQYF.

The CDR3 sequence: CASSLETENTEAFF. CDR3 sequence (DNA): TGTGCCAGCAGCTTGGAGACAGAAAACACTGAAGCTTTCTTT. This rearrangement joins TRBV11-2 to TRBJ1-1; D is possibly TRBD1 (5 bases). Between the trimmed V and J ends, which lost 3 bases and 2 bases, there was a span of 10 bases. Per germline, CDR1 SGHAT and CDR2 FQNNGV. This CDR3 is built from 14 residues.

The chain joins TRBV29-1 to TRBJ2-1; 11 nucleotides line up with TRBD2. CDR3 length: 14 amino acids. In germline, CDR1 is SQVTM, CDR2 ANQGSEA. The V gene end was trimmed by 6 bases and the J gene end by 9 bases; junction bases not matched to a gene: 10. DNA for the CDR3: TGCAGCGTCCAGACTAGCGGGGTATGGGGTGAGCAGTTCTTC. Translated: CSVQTSGVWGEQFF.